This T cell receptor (beta chain) emerged from a study of blood T cell repertoires in COVID-19. The germline V gene has CDR1 LGHDT and CDR2 YNNKEL (reference sequence). The V gene end was trimmed by 5 bases and the J gene end by 7 bases; junction bases not matched to a gene: 8. CDR3 length equals 14 residues. Clones were sequenced by immunoSEQ multiplex PCR, and TCRdb holds only the in-frame ones, with some missing. Of around 290,000 clones detected, 86% appear once; the ten largest clones hold about 2.6%. The chain recombines TRBV3-1 (or the pseudogene TRBV3-2) with TRBJ1-5, with TRBD1 identical over 7 bases. The sample was PBMCs or T cells enriched from blood (not recorded which). The TCR sequence derives from a woman younger than 35 who had recovered from COVID-19. CDR3 residues: CASSKDRWGQPQHF. The CDR3 DNA sequence: TGTGCCAGCAGCAAGGACAGGTGGGGGCAGCCCCAGCATTTT.